These T cell receptor beta chains were read from a single sample in a study of shared clonotypes between healthy human individuals. The data were produced by immunoSEQ multiplex PCR, yet TCRdb's version contains in-frame clones alone and is incomplete. Seen here are about 2.1 million clones, roughly 93% observed once, and the top ten hold roughly 1.7%. Sequencing was done on a sample of naive CD8+ T cells from PBMCs. The origin of the receptors is a man aged 18 to 30 in good health. Some clones in this sample may be carry-over from other donors' samples. The CDR3 runs from the conserved cysteine through the conserved F or W. A D gene is named only where the DNA matches it firmly. A row's size may be missing; if present it is once, few, many or a size class.

v_gene	abundance	j_gene	d_gene	CDR3aa	CDR3nt
TRBV10-1	-	TRBJ2-1	-	CASSERITGYEQFF	TGCGCCAGCAGTGAGCGTATTACAGGGTATGAGCAGTTCTTC
TRBV4-3	-	TRBJ2-7	TRBD2	CASSQGLAGGYEQYF	TGCGCCAGCAGCCAAGGGCTAGCGGGAGGCTACGAGCAGTACTTC
TRBV5-5	-	TRBJ1-2	-	CASSLDGAPYGYTF	TGTGCCAGCAGTCTTGATGGGGCCCCCTATGGCTACACCTTC
TRBV9	-	TRBJ2-3	-	CASSVEYRTEDTQYF	TGTGCCAGCAGCGTAGAATACCGCACAGAAGATACGCAGTATTTT
TRBV2	-	TRBJ1-2	TRBD1	CASSGDSWYGYTF	TGTGCCAGCAGTGGGGACAGCTGGTATGGCTACACCTTC
TRBV19	once	TRBJ2-1	TRBD2	CASTKTSALSSYNEQFF	TGTGCCAGTACCAAGACTAGCGCCTTGAGCTCCTACAATGAGCAGTTCTTC
TRBV4-1	-	TRBJ2-1	TRBD2	CASSQGLAGALSYNEQFF	TGCGCCAGCAGCCAGGGACTAGCGGGAGCCCTTTCCTACAATGAGCAGTTCTTC
TRBV9	-	TRBJ2-5	TRBD1	CASSVGQGARETQYF	TGTGCCAGCAGCGTAGGACAGGGGGCAAGAGAGACCCAGTACTTC
TRBV7-9	-	TRBJ2-5	-	CASSLVPTRQETQYF	TGTGCCAGCAGCTTAGTTCCGACCAGGCAAGAGACCCAGTACTTC
TRBV7-2	-	TRBJ2-5	-	CASSLGPPGIGETQYF	TGTGCCAGCAGCTTAGGACCTCCCGGTATCGGAGAGACCCAGTACTTC
TRBV5-1	-	TRBJ2-1	TRBD2	CASSLGGRRASSNEQFF	TGCGCCAGCAGCTTGGGCGGGAGGAGAGCTTCGTCCAATGAGCAGTTCTTC
TRBV11-2	-	TRBJ1-2	TRBD1	CASTSQGAYGYTF	TGTGCCAGCACCTCCCAGGGGGCGTATGGCTACACCTTC
TRBV10-3	-	TRBJ2-2	TRBD2	CAISESSGENTGELFF	TGTGCCATCAGTGAGTCCAGCGGGGAGAACACCGGGGAGCTGTTTTTT
TRBV4-3	-	TRBJ2-1	-	CASSQDRASDLGQFF	TGCGCCAGCAGCCAAGATAGGGCATCCGACTTGGGCCAGTTCTTC
TRBV4-2	few	TRBJ2-7	TRBD1	CASSQEPDRQGGSYEQYF	TGTGCCAGCAGCCAGGAACCCGACCGACAGGGGGGTTCCTACGAGCAGTACTTC
TRBV7-2	-	TRBJ2-7	-	CASSSLPNEQYF	TGTGCCAGCAGCTCCCTCCCCAACGAGCAGTACTTC
TRBV4-1	-	TRBJ1-5	-	CASSQDPGVGQPQHF	TGCGCCAGCAGCCAAGATCCTGGGGTTGGTCAGCCCCAGCATTTT
TRBV25-1	-	TRBJ1-5	-	CASTAGFMGQPQHF	TGTGCCAGCACTGCGGGATTTATGGGACAGCCCCAGCATTTT
TRBV4-2	-	TRBJ2-7	-	CASSQEQELLYEQYF	TGTGCCAGCAGCCAAGAACAGGAACTGTTATACGAGCAGTACTTC
TRBV7-2	-	TRBJ2-1	TRBD2	CASSPIPAGVANEQFF	TGTGCCAGCAGCCCCATTCCAGCGGGAGTTGCGAATGAGCAGTTCTTC
TRBV7-9	-	TRBJ1-3	-	CASSLGHRPSGNTIYF	TGTGCCAGCAGCTTAGGTCATAGACCATCTGGAAACACCATATATTTT
TRBV2	-	TRBJ2-7	TRBD1	CASRKGTGAYEQYF	TGTGCCAGCAGGAAAGGGACAGGGGCCTACGAGCAGTACTTC
TRBV7-9	-	TRBJ2-7	TRBD2	CASSSTGLAAGTTYEQYF	TGTGCCAGCAGCTCTACGGGACTAGCGGCAGGAACGACCTACGAGCAGTACTTC
TRBV5-4	-	TRBJ1-1	TRBD1	CASRGDRVNTEAFF	TGTGCCAGCAGGGGAGACAGGGTGAACACTGAAGCTTTCTTT
TRBV28	-	TRBJ2-3	-	CASSLGGEADTQYF	TGTGCCAGCAGTTTAGGGGGAGAGGCAGATACGCAGTATTTT
TRBV7-9	-	TRBJ1-1	-	CASSSGAVNTEAFF	TGTGCCAGCAGCTCAGGGGCGGTGAACACTGAAGCTTTCTTT
TRBV5-1	-	TRBJ2-1	-	CASSFNRDNEQFF	TGCGCCAGCAGCTTTAACAGGGACAATGAGCAGTTCTTC
TRBV27	-	TRBJ1-2	TRBD1	CASRVYPGTAYGYTF	TGTGCCAGCAGAGTTTATCCCGGGACAGCGTATGGCTACACCTTC
TRBV2	-	TRBJ2-7	-	CTWLTPRYEQYF	TGTACTTGGCTAACCCCAAGGTACGAGCAGTACTTC
TRBV15	-	TRBJ2-7	TRBD2	CATSTRERDVYEQYF	TGTGCCACCAGCACCCGGGAGCGGGACGTCTACGAGCAGTACTTC
TRBV4-1	-	TRBJ2-1	TRBD1	CASSLRTGDDEQFF	TGCGCCAGCAGCCTACGGACAGGGGACGATGAGCAGTTCTTC
TRBV6-5	-	TRBJ1-1	-	CASSYRTWNTEAFF	TGTGCCAGCAGTTACAGGACATGGAACACTGAAGCTTTCTTT
TRBV2	-	TRBJ2-1	-	CASSEWEDYNEQFF	TGTGCCAGCAGTGAATGGGAGGACTACAATGAGCAGTTCTTC
TRBV7-9	-	TRBJ2-5	-	CASSTTARDQETQYF	TGTGCCAGCAGCACTACTGCCAGGGACCAAGAGACCCAGTACTTC
TRBV12-5	-	TRBJ2-5	TRBD2	CASGLPGTSGTETQYF	TGTGCTAGTGGTTTGCCCGGGACTAGCGGGACGGAGACCCAGTACTTC
TRBV29-1	-	TRBJ2-7	TRBD2	CSVVSGPPYEQYF	TGCAGCGTTGTTAGCGGGCCGCCCTACGAGCAGTACTTC
TRBV10-3	-	TRBJ2-7	-	CAIRTGTPLIYEQYF	TGTGCCATCAGAACCGGGACGCCTCTCATCTACGAGCAGTACTTC
TRBV7-9	-	TRBJ2-7	TRBD1	CASSTGQDYEQYF	TGTGCCAGCAGCACGGGACAGGACTACGAGCAGTACTTC
TRBV15	-	TRBJ2-1	-	CATSWERRYNEQFF	TGTGCCACCAGTTGGGAGCGGCGATACAATGAGCAGTTCTTC
TRBV29-1	-	TRBJ1-4	TRBD1	CSAQQGAREKLFF	TGCAGCGCCCAGCAGGGGGCAAGGGAAAAACTGTTTTTT
TRBV2	-	TRBJ2-1	-	CASSEGEADEQFF	TGTGCCAGCAGTGAAGGAGAGGCGGATGAGCAGTTCTTC
TRBV5-6	-	TRBJ2-7	-	CASSFRRHRTYEQYF	TGTGCCAGCAGCTTTCGGAGACACAGAACCTACGAGCAGTACTTC
TRBV6-6	once	TRBJ1-1	-	CASSGRGAVLNTEAFF	TGTGCCAGCAGTGGGCGCGGGGCGGTGCTGAACACTGAAGCTTTCTTT
TRBV19	-	TRBJ2-5	-	CASSYNREETQYF	TGTGCCAGTAGTTATAACAGGGAAGAGACCCAGTACTTC
TRBV5-8	-	TRBJ2-7	-	CASSLNIQGYEQYF	TGTGCCAGCAGTTTGAATATACAGGGCTACGAGCAGTACTTC
TRBV6-5	-	TRBJ1-3	-	CASGATSGNTIYF	TGTGCCAGCGGGGCGACCTCTGGAAACACCATATATTTT
TRBV11-2	-	TRBJ2-7	-	CASSFYGGSGYEQYF	TGTGCCAGCAGCTTTTATGGTGGTAGCGGTTACGAGCAGTACTTC
TRBV27	-	TRBJ2-7	TRBD2	CASSPERLAGEQYF	TGTGCCAGCAGTCCCGAACGACTAGCGGGAGAGCAGTACTTC
TRBV9	-	TRBJ2-2	-	CASSVSRTNTGELFF	TGTGCCAGCAGCGTATCTAGGACGAACACCGGGGAGCTGTTTTTT
TRBV20-1	-	TRBJ2-1	TRBD2	CCGSSYNEQFF	TGCTGCGGGAGCTCCTACAATGAGCAGTTCTTC
TRBV27	-	TRBJ1-2	TRBD1	CASSVDRAGYGYTF	TGTGCCAGCAGTGTAGACAGGGCGGGCTATGGCTACACCTTC